This T cell receptor (beta chain) was captured by sequencing in a study of TIL therapy for anti-PD-1-resistant metastatic lung cancer. Across the study: Patients then received nivolumab; progressors got lymphodepletion, TIL and IL-2. Patients had a median age of almost 55 years (range about 38-85).

The libraries were made with immunoSEQ v3. Repertoires were generated with immunoSEQ multiplex PCR, while TCRdb's copy carries only in-frame clones and drops some. The profile covers approximately 40,000 clones, with less than 85% appearing a single time and 4.5% to 6% taken by the ten largest. Time point of the sample: pre-treatment sample, taken before nivolumab and TIL therapy. Stage 4 NSCLC adults joined between 2017 and January 2020. V was pared by 1 base and J by 4 bases, with 10 bases of the junction left unmatched. CDR1 is MNHEY, CDR2 SMNVEV, per germline (reference sequence). There are 18 residues in the CDR3. This clone was recorded once.

The sequences come from blood, collected at baseline. This chain uses TRBV27 with TRBJ2-6; TRBD2 agrees at 7 bases. The receptor was isolated from a person aged 30 to 80 with non-small cell lung cancer. In nucleotides, the CDR3 is TGTGCCAGCAGTTTATACCGGGACTACCCCTCCGGGGCCAACGTCCTGACTTTC. It is translated as CASSLYRDYPSGANVLTF.